This is a list of T cell receptor beta chains from one sample in a study of blood T cell repertoires in COVID-19. TCRdb's copy holds only in-frame clones and misses some; the assay was immunoSEQ multiplex PCR. The sample holds approximately 210,000 clones, approximately 87% seen once. The specimen was peripheral blood. The receptors stem from a woman between 65 and 79 years old with acute or convalescent COVID-19. CDR3s include the opening cysteine and the closing phenylalanine or tryptophan. The D gene is left open where the match is weak. The listing skips clone size in some rows; elsewhere it reads once, few, many or a size class.

j_call | v_call | d_call | clone_size | cdr3_aa
TRBJ2-1 | TRBV5-3 | TRBD2 | - | CAKIGAQATSGQSNEQFF
TRBJ1-6 | TRBV2 | TRBD1 | - | CASSLGGGNSPLHF
TRBJ1-6 | TRBV11-2 | - | - | CASSLDRTRNSPLHF
TRBJ1-5 | TRBV19 | - | - | CASSITVSNQPQHF
TRBJ2-1 | TRBV6-5 | - | - | CASIKGGTFF
TRBJ2-1 | TRBV28 | - | - | CASSFAGRNEQFF
TRBJ1-1 | TRBV6-5 | TRBD1 | - | CASSPQGMSTEAFF
TRBJ2-7 | TRBV6-5 | TRBD2 | - | CASSYSRGAYEQYF
TRBJ2-5 | TRBV28 | - | - | CASTVRETQYF
TRBJ2-7 | TRBV4-3 | - | once | CASSRDNSYEQYF